Listed here are 13 T cell receptor beta chains from one sample, sequenced in a study of shared clonotypes between healthy human individuals. In the naive CD8 group, cells lacked CD45RO and were positively selected for CCR7, so terminally differentiated effector memory CD45RA+ cells were left out. The protocol was immunoSEQ multiplex PCR, while the TCRdb copy is restricted to in-frame clones and leaves out a portion. The sample includes about 2.1 million clones, just over 90% of them seen just once. Sequenced material: naive CD8+ T cells from PBMCs. The receptors come from a man aged 18-30 years in good health. Some clones in this sample may be carry-over from other donors' samples.

This chain links TRBV6-5 with TRBJ2-7, with D perhaps matching TRBD1 (6 bases). The CDR3 length is 13 residues. CDR1 is MNHEY and CDR2 is SVGAGI in the germline V gene. Trimming stripped 7 bases from V and 5 bases from J, with 15 bases between. The CDR3 region is CASTELGTNEQYF. The CDR3 nucleotides read TGTGCCAGCACCGAACTTGGGACAAACGAGCAGTACTTC.

CDR3 residues: CASTSGGGSNQPQHF. For the CDR3, the DNA is TGTGCCAGTACCTCAGGGGGCGGAAGCAATCAGCCCCAGCATTTT. The chain uses TRBV19 and TRBJ1-5; 8 bases align to TRBD1. The germline V gene has CDR1 LNHDA and CDR2 SQIVND (reference sequence). This CDR3 is 15 amino acids long. J was trimmed by 1 base and V by 7 bases; bases with no gene match: 6.

V gene TRBV19 combines with J gene TRBJ1-2; D possibly corresponds to TRBD1 (5 bases). CDR1 and CDR2 (germline): LNHDA, SQIVND (reference sequence). Between the trimmed V and J ends, which lost 1 base and 5 bases, there was a span of 23 bases. The CDR3 covers 18 residues. The CDR3 is CASSIGRVGRDSPYGYTF. In DNA form, the CDR3 reads TGTGCCAGTAGTATAGGTCGGGTGGGACGAGACAGTCCTTATGGCTACACCTTC.

The J gene is TRBJ2-3, the V gene TRBV28; D is ambiguous. Germline CDR1 and CDR2: MDHEN and SYDVKM. The CDR3 sequence is 10 residues long. Trimming left V 10 bases short and J 6 bases short, with 8 bases between. The CDR3 spells CAIRRDTQYF. The CDR3 nucleotides read TGTGCCATCCGCAGGGATACGCAGTATTTT.

Of note for this clone: The sample carries other DNA sequences with the same CDR3. The J gene is TRBJ2-7, the V gene TRBV27, with 11 bases that match TRBD1. The V gene's germline CDR1 is MNHEY and CDR2 SMNVEV (reference sequence). The V and J ends lost 9 bases and 4 bases, in that order; junction bases with no gene match: 5. CDR3 size: 13 residues. For the CDR3, the DNA is TGTGCCAGTGGACAGGGGGCATCATACGAGCAGTACTTC. Protein product: CASGQGASYEQYF.

This clone was counted once. The rearrangement joins TRBV11-1 to TRBJ1-2; D is unresolved. CDR1 and CDR2 from the germline V gene are SGHAT and FQDESV (reference sequence). Trimming removed 1 base from V and 4 bases from J, with 19 bases in between. The CDR3 runs 17 residues. The CDR3 sequence: CASSLEHSTELPYGYTF. The CDR3 region has the DNA TGTGCCAGCAGCTTAGAACATTCCACGGAACTCCCCTATGGCTACACCTTC.

V usage is TRBV4-2 and J usage is TRBJ2-7, with a tentative D call TRBD2 (5 bases). Germline-derived CDR1 and CDR2 are LGHNA and YNFKEQ. This CDR3 is 14 amino acids long. The V end was cut by 6 bases, the J end by 6 bases, with 18 bases between. As DNA, the CDR3 is TGTGCCAGCAGGCGCGGCATGGGGAGAGGCGAGCAGTACTTC. This translates into CASRRGMGRGEQYF.

V gene TRBV10-3 combines with J gene TRBJ2-7, with TRBD2 matching over 10 bases. This CDR3 spans 14 amino acids. CDR1 is ENHRY and CDR2 is SYGVKD in the germline V gene. V lost 6 bases and J lost 3; bases outside the gene matches: 5. The CDR3 loop reads CAIRPAGGLYEQYF. The CDR3 DNA reads TGTGCCATCAGGCCAGCGGGAGGGCTCTACGAGCAGTACTTC.

The chain joins TRBV27 to TRBJ2-7, with D perhaps TRBD1 (5 bases). Trimming removed 6 bases at V and 2 bases at J, with 17 bases between. The CDR3 extends over 15 amino acids. Germline V gives CDR1 MNHEY, CDR2 SMNVEV (reference sequence). The CDR3 sequence is CASSLRVSGTYEQYF. The CDR3 nucleotides are TGTGCCAGCAGCTTAAGGGTTTCAGGGACCTACGAGCAGTACTTC.

This clone occurred once. The chain has TRBV28 and TRBJ1-6; TRBD1 agrees at 8 bases. Germline lookup yields CDR1 MDHEN and CDR2 SYDVKM. This CDR3 is built from 14 residues. Trimming at V came to 3 bases and at J to 7 bases, leaving 2 bases not matched to a gene. CDR3 loop: CASSLRQGNSPLHF. The CDR3 nucleotides are TGTGCCAGCAGTTTGAGACAGGGGAATTCACCCCTCCACTTT.

This chain links TRBV7-9 with TRBJ2-1; D is tentatively TRBD1 or TRBD2 (5 bases each). There are 16 residues in the CDR3. Looked up from germline, CDR1 is SEHNR and CDR2 is FQNEAQ (reference sequence). V lost 6 bases and J lost 5, with 20 bases in between. Written as DNA, the CDR3 is TGTGCCAGCAGATATCCCACCGGGACGAAAAACAATGAGCAGTTCTTC. Its translation: CASRYPTGTKNNEQFF.

The V gene is TRBV29-1, the J gene TRBJ2-1, with a tentative D call TRBD2 (6 bases). With 5 bases removed from V and 3 bases from J, the gap between germline ends came to 17 bases. The CDR3 spans 15 residues. Germline V gene sequence: CDR1 SQVTM, CDR2 ANQGSEA. The CDR3 region is CSVSSGPLNYNEQFF. The CDR3 DNA follows: TGCAGCGTTTCCAGCGGGCCACTCAACTACAATGAGCAGTTCTTC.

This clone was detected once. The CDR3 loop is CASSEDGTYEQYF. Written as DNA, the CDR3 is TGTGCCAGCAGTGAGGACGGTACCTACGAGCAGTACTTC. This sequence joins TRBV2 and TRBJ2-7; D gene unclear. The germline V gene encodes CDR1 SNHLY and CDR2 FYNNEI. The V end was cut by 3 bases, the J end by 2 bases, with 8 bases between. The CDR3 sequence is 13 residues long.